This TCR beta chain was captured in a study of blood T cell repertoires in COVID-19. Germline CDR1 SGDLS, CDR2 YYNGEE. This CDR3 is built from 14 residues. V lost 7 bases to trimming and J lost 8 bases; unmatched junction nucleotides: 13. Profiling relied on immunoSEQ multiplex PCR, and the TCRdb table lists in-frame clones only, not all of them. The table records about 220,000 clones, roughly nine tenths of them present only once. What was sequenced was PBMCs or T cells enriched from blood (not recorded which). This TCR derives from a woman aged 18-30 years in a cohort exposed to, infected with or recovered from COVID-19 (not recorded which). The chain links TRBV9 to TRBJ2-3; TRBD2 aligns across 7 bases. The CDR3 spells CASCRDYNDGTQYF. CDR3 DNA sequence: TGTGCCAGCTGCCGGGACTATAACGATGGTACGCAGTATTTT.